This T cell receptor (beta chain) is from a study of beta chain features in type 1 diabetes. This clone has ten or more counts. The sequenced template was cDNA made from the entire isolated RNA. Several million reads on average were seen across naive, central memory and regulatory T cell samples. Sequencing was performed with immunoSEQ multiplex PCR; in TCRdb, only in-frame clones are kept and a portion is missing. The sample consists of more than 300,000 clones, less than 10% of them appearing once. J lost 10 bases, V lost 1 base, and 8 bases had no gene match. The CDR3 runs to 16 residues. The V gene's germline CDR1 is LGHNA and CDR2 YSLEER.

The rearrangement joins TRBV4-3 to TRBJ2-7, with 15 bases fitting TRBD2. What was sequenced was central memory CD4+ T cells from blood. This receptor was taken from a woman aged 18-29 years in good health. In DNA, the CDR3 is TGCGCCAGCAGCCAAGCAGGGACTAGCGGGAGGTCGTCTCAGTACTTC. This gives the protein CASSQAGTSGRSSQYF.